This is a list of T cell receptor beta chains from one sample in a study of T cell responses to AZD1222 COVID-19 vaccine. Assay used: immunoSEQ multiplex PCR; TCRdb lists only in-frame clones, some missing. The table has about 150,000 clones, roughly 90% seen once; the top ten hold 2.5% to 3.5%. Sample: peripheral blood, taken 28 days after the second AZD1222 dose. The receptors shown here come from an adult who received the AZD1222 COVID-19 vaccine. Both conserved end residues are part of each CDR3. Fields, in order: V gene, D gene, J gene, clone size, CDR3 DNA, CDR3 protein. A D gene is named only where the DNA matches it firmly. Size values are once, few and many counts, or a class for expanded clones, and some rows have none.

TRBV7-3	.	TRBJ2-2	.	TGTGCCAGCAGCTTAAGCAGCATGAACACCGGGGAGCTGTTTTTT	CASSLSSMNTGELFF
TRBV2	.	TRBJ1-5	.	TGTGCCAGCACCACAGGGAGCAATCAGCCCCAGCATTTT	CASTTGSNQPQHF
TRBV30	.	TRBJ1-3	.	TGTGCCTGGAACAGACGGTCCTCTGGAAACACCATATATTTT	CAWNRRSSGNTIYF
TRBV20-1	.	TRBJ1-3	.	TGCAGTGCTCCGTCTGGAAACACCATATATTTT	CSAPSGNTIYF
TRBV19	.	TRBJ1-5	.	TGTGCCAGTAGGGCCGGTAATCAGCCCCAGCATTTT	CASRAGNQPQHF
TRBV14	.	TRBJ1-6	.	TGTGCCAGCAGCCCCAGGCTTGATAATTCACCCCTCCACTTT	CASSPRLDNSPLHF
TRBV5-1	.	TRBJ2-3	.	TGCGCCAGCAGCTTGGCCGGTGCCCTACGAGGAGATACGCAGTATTTT	CASSLAGALRGDTQYF
TRBV18	.	TRBJ2-7	.	TGTGCCAGCTCACCGGGTACTAGCAGATACTACGAGCAGTACTTC	CASSPGTSRYYEQYF
TRBV30	.	TRBJ1-4	.	TGTGCCTGGAGTGGTGCCGCAGCTGTTGGAAAACTGTTTTTT	CAWSGAAAVGKLFF
TRBV5-5	TRBD2	TRBJ2-2	.	TGTGCCAGCAGTTTCCGACTAGCGGGAGGGCCTAGGGACACCGGGGAGCTGTTTTTT	CASSFRLAGGPRDTGELFF
TRBV19	.	TRBJ1-1	.	TGTGCCAGTAGTACACAGGGATTTGGCACTGAAGCTTTCTTT	CASSTQGFGTEAFF
TRBV4-3	.	TRBJ2-6	.	TGCGCCAGCAGCCAAGTCTTCGGGCAGGCTGGGGCCAACGTCCTGACTTTC	CASSQVFGQAGANVLTF
TRBV7-9	.	TRBJ2-3	.	TGTGCCAGCAGCTTAGGAGGGAAAGATACGCAGTATTTT	CASSLGGKDTQYF
TRBV18	.	TRBJ1-3	.	TGTGCCAGCTCACCATTGGAGGCACAGGTGGGGAACACCATATATTTT	CASSPLEAQVGNTIYF
TRBV6-5	.	TRBJ1-4	.	TGTGCCAGCAGGGGGGATAATGAAAAACTGTTTTTT	CASRGDNEKLFF
TRBV3-1/TRBV3-2	.	TRBJ1-2	.	TGTGCCAGCAGCCAAGCCAGGAACTATGGCTACACCTTC	CASSQARNYGYTF
TRBV30	.	TRBJ1-5	.	TGTGCCTGGAGTGTAGCGACAGGAAGCAATCAGCCCCAGCATTTT	CAWSVATGSNQPQHF
TRBV10-3	TRBD2	TRBJ2-3	.	TGTGCCATCAGTGAGTCTGTGGTAGCGGGACACACAGATACGCAGTATTTT	CAISESVVAGHTDTQYF
TRBV19	.	TRBJ2-7	.	TGTGCCAGTAGTGGCAGGGTCCGCTACGAGCAGTACTTC	CASSGRVRYEQYF
TRBV4-1	.	TRBJ2-7	.	TGCGCCAGCAGCCAAGTCGTCCGGGGCTACGAGCAGTACTTC	CASSQVVRGYEQYF
TRBV2	.	TRBJ2-6	.	TGTGCCAGCAGTGAAGGTGGGGCCAACGTCCTGACTTTC	CASSEGGANVLTF
TRBV28	.	TRBJ2-7	.	TGTGCCAGCAGTATAACCGGGACTGGATCCGTCTACGAGCAGTACTTC	CASSITGTGSVYEQYF
TRBV6-1	.	TRBJ2-7	once	TGTGCCAGCAGTGAAGCGTATTTTACGAGCTACGAGCAGTACTTC	CASSEAYFTSYEQYF
TRBV5-1	.	TRBJ1-4	.	TGCGCCAGCAGCTTGGCAGGGGTCGGAGAAAAACTGTTTTTT	CASSLAGVGEKLFF
TRBV14	TRBD1	TRBJ1-3	.	TGTGCCAGCAGCTATTTCTCCGGGACAGCCGAGAGAAACACCATATATTTT	CASSYFSGTAERNTIYF
TRBV5-4	TRBD2	TRBJ2-5	once	TGTGCCAGCAGGATAGCGGGGGTGGGCCAAGAGACCCAGTACTTC	CASRIAGVGQETQYF
TRBV21-1	.	TRBJ1-6	.	TGTGCCAGCCTAATAGCAGGGGGGGTTAATTCACCCCTCCACTTT	CASLIAGGVNSPLHF
TRBV5-8	.	TRBJ1-5	.	TGTGCCAGCAGCTTGGGGTGGGTCAATCAGCCCCAGCATTTT	CASSLGWVNQPQHF
TRBV11-3	.	TRBJ2-3	.	TGTGCCAGCAGCTTTTTGGGGACCCTCACAGATACGCAGTATTTT	CASSFLGTLTDTQYF
TRBV5-1	.	TRBJ1-2	.	TGCGCCAGCAGCATAGACACCTATGGCTACACCTTC	CASSIDTYGYTF
TRBV5-1	TRBD2	TRBJ2-5	.	TGCGCCAGCAGCTTGTCGGGACTAGGTGAGACCCAGTACTTC	CASSLSGLGETQYF
TRBV6-1	.	TRBJ1-5	.	TGTGCCAGCAGTGACCCGGGCTCGGGCAATCAGCCCCAGCATTTT	CASSDPGSGNQPQHF
TRBV6-2/TRBV6-3	TRBD1	TRBJ1-5	.	TGTGCCAGCAGTTACTCGATTGGACAGGGGACAATAAATCAGCCCCAGCATTTT	CASSYSIGQGTINQPQHF
TRBV5-4	TRBD2	TRBJ2-2	.	TGTGCCAGCAGCCCCGGAGTTGGGGGGGTGAACACCGGGGAGCTGTTTTTT	CASSPGVGGVNTGELFF
TRBV19	.	TRBJ1-1	.	TGTGCCAGTAGTCCCCTTGCGGGGGCGGGGGGGAACACTGAAGCTTTCTTT	CASSPLAGAGGNTEAFF
TRBV5-4	.	TRBJ1-1	once	TGTGCCAGCAGCTCGAGGGCCTGGGGGAACACTGAAGCTTTCTTT	CASSSRAWGNTEAFF
TRBV11-2	TRBD1	TRBJ2-1	once	TGTGCCAGCAGCTATCCGGGACAGGGTGCCTACAATGAGCAGTTCTTC	CASSYPGQGAYNEQFF
TRBV14	TRBD2	TRBJ2-1	.	TGTGCCAGCAGCGTACTAGCGGGAGCCTACAATGAGCAGTTCTTC	CASSVLAGAYNEQFF
TRBV7-8	.	TRBJ2-7	.	TGTGCCACCGGAGGGCCATCCCGGAACACCGAGCAGTACTTC	CATGGPSRNTEQYF
TRBV10-3	TRBD1	TRBJ1-1	.	TGTGCCATCAGCGGACCAGGGGGAACTGAAGCTTTCTTT	CAISGPGGTEAFF
TRBV25-1	.	TRBJ1-4	.	TGTGCCAGCAGTGAAGCAGATACTAATGAAAAACTGTTTTTT	CASSEADTNEKLFF
TRBV30	.	TRBJ1-1	.	TGTGCCTGGAGTGTGCACGGGAACACTGAAGCTTTCTTT	CAWSVHGNTEAFF
TRBV15	TRBD1	TRBJ1-5	.	TGTGCCACCAGCGCCCGGGACAGCGGCCAGCCCCAGCATTTT	CATSARDSGQPQHF
TRBV27	TRBD2	TRBJ2-7	.	TGTGCCAGCAGTTTTATGTGGGAGGGACCCTACGAGCAGTACTTC	CASSFMWEGPYEQYF
TRBV28	.	TRBJ1-2	.	TGTGCCAGCAGAGCGGGCCTGTTCTATGGCTACACCTTC	CASRAGLFYGYTF
TRBV5-4	TRBD1	TRBJ2-5	.	TGTGCCAGCGGGAGGGGGGGACAGGGCCCCCAAGAGACCCAGTACTTC	CASGRGGQGPQETQYF
TRBV2	TRBD1	TRBJ1-2	.	TGTGCCAGCAGTGAATTTGAGGGGGCGCAAGTGGCTAACTATGGCTACACCTTC	CASSEFEGAQVANYGYTF
TRBV9	TRBD2	TRBJ2-7	.	TGTGCCAGCAGCGTAGATGGTAGCGGGAGAAACGAGCAGTACTTC	CASSVDGSGRNEQYF
TRBV21-1	.	TRBJ1-2	once	TGTGCCAGCAGCACGACAGGGGGCGGTTATGGCTACACCTTC	CASSTTGGGYGYTF
TRBV27	.	TRBJ1-6	.	TGTGCCAGCAGTCCGGGACCCTATAATTCACCCCTCCACTTT	CASSPGPYNSPLHF
TRBV28	TRBD1	TRBJ1-1	.	TGTGCCAGCAGTCAATGGACAGGTTCCAGGGGCGCTGAAGCTTTCTTT	CASSQWTGSRGAEAFF
TRBV25-1	TRBD1	TRBJ1-5	.	TGTGCCAGCAGTGATGATGGACAGGCAAGCAATCAGCCCCAGCATTTT	CASSDDGQASNQPQHF
TRBV5-1	.	TRBJ1-1	.	TGCGCCAGCAGCTTGGAGCTGGGAAAGACTGAAGCTTTCTTT	CASSLELGKTEAFF
TRBV30	TRBD1	TRBJ2-1	.	TGTGCTTCAGACAGGGGTCCGGGGTACAATGAGCAGTTCTTC	CASDRGPGYNEQFF
TRBV5-3	.	TRBJ1-2	.	TGTGCCAGAAGCGGAGTACGTCCCTCGTGGCCCTTCAGGATTAGGACCTTC	CARSGVRPSWPFRIRTF
TRBV18	TRBD2	TRBJ2-7	.	TGTGCCAGCTCAGCGGGGGCCTACGAGCAGTACTTC	CASSAGAYEQYF
TRBV19	.	TRBJ2-7	.	TGTGCCAGTAGTCCGGATATATCCGGTTACGAGCAGTACTTC	CASSPDISGYEQYF